This T cell receptor beta chain was obtained from a study of blood T cell repertoires in COVID-19. Study in general: COVID-19 samples, acute and convalescent, were from the United States, Italy and Spain. PBMCs, B-cell-depleted T cells, or T cells provided the cDNA or gDNA that made up the material.

The V segment lost 0 bases and the J segment 0 bases; nucleotides outside the gene matches: 11. The CDR3 has 19 amino acids. Germline V CDR1 and CDR2: MGHRA, YSYEKL. Original processing notes: Reference gene primer amplification gave estimated nucleated cell counts. Sequencing used immunoSEQ multiplex PCR; TCRdb keeps in-frame clones, though not all of them. For V, J and clone size, that table is used; D and trimming come from the DNA. In the table there are a few hundred thousand clones, over 75% of which are singletons. This chain connects TRBV4-1 to TRBJ2-1, with 7 bases that match TRBD1. Sequenced material: peripheral blood. The receptor was isolated from a man aged 50-59 years with active or convalescent COVID-19. The CDR3 coding sequence is TGCGCCAGCAGCCAAGATCCGCGGACGACAGGGCGCTCCTACAATGAGCAGTTCTTC. Translating it yields CASSQDPRTTGRSYNEQFF.